Given below is one T cell receptor beta chain in context. Original processing notes: Nucleated cell counts were estimated from reference gene primer amplification. Sequencing was performed with immunoSEQ multiplex PCR; in TCRdb, only in-frame clones are kept and a portion is missing. Clone size and the V and J calls come from that table; the DNA yielded D and trimming. The table records over 95,000 clones, about 89% of them present only once. These data originate in a study of blood T cell repertoires in COVID-19. Study context: The United States, Italy and Spain provided the acute and convalescent COVID-19 samples. PBMCs, B-cell-depleted T cells, or T cells were the source of the cDNA or gDNA that made up the material.

Trimming cost V 5 bases and J 0 bases; bases outside gene matches: 10. This CDR3 has 17 amino acids. CDR1 and CDR2 from the germline V gene are ENHRY and SYGVKD. J is TRBJ1-3 and V is TRBV10-3; TRBD1 matches 7 bases. Input material: peripheral blood. The source is a human donor with acute or convalescent COVID-19. The donor label of this sample is uncertain. CDR3 sequence (DNA): TGTGCCATCAGTTCTTCCGGGACAGCCGCCTCTGGAAACACCATATATTTT. This sequence encodes CAISSSGTAASGNTIYF.